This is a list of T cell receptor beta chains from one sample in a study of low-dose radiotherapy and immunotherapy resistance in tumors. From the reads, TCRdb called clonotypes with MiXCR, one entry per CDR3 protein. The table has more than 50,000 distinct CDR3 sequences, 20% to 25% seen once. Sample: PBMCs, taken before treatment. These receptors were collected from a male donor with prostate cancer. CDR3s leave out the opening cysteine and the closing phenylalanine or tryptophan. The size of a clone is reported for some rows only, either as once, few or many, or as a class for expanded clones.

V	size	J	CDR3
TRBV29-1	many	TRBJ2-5	SANNRGQETQY
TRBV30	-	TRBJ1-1	AWSVAMNTEAF
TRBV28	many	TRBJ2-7	ASRDRVSYEQY
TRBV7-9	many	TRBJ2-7	ASSSQQSGRRGEQY
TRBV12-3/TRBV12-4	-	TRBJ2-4	ASSSTKNIQY
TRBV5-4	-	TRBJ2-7	ASSPGVGQYEQY
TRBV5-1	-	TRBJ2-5	ASSRSQGAQETQY
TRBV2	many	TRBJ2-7	ASGRPFTYEQY
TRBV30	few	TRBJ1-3	AWSDRNTIY
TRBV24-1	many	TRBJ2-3	ATSDFGSQGADTQY
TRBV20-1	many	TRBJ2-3	SAEGSGTTDTQY
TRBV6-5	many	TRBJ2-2	ASSLGLATGELF
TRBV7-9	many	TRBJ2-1	ASSFSARSGEQF
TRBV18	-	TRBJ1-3	ASSLTASSGNTIY
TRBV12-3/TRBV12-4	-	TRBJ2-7	ASSQSYLDEQY
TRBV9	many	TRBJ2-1	ASSVLDNRVIANEQF
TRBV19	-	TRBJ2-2	ASSIVGQETLTGELF
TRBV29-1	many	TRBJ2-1	SVEPSGRAGGQF
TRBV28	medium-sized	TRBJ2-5	ASSLAGPPQETQY
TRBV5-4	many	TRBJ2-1	ASSPRATSGKGEQF
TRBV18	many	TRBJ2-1	ASSFGQGSYNEQF
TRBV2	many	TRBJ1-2	ASKKDGVTSNYGYT
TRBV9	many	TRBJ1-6	ASSADSRGPPLH
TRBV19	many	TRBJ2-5	ASSIARGQQETQY
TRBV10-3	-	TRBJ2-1	AISEERLAGGPGREQF
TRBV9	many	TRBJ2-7	ASSVGLQNGEQY
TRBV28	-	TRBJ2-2	ASSLDTGELF
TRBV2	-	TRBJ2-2	ASIGLLNTGELF
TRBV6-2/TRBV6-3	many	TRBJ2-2	ASTPRVVPGTGELF
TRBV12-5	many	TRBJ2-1	ASGISESSYNEQF
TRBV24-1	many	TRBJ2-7	ATGDRYEQY
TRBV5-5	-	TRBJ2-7	ASSQPAGLSYEQY
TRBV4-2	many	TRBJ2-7	ASSQETSGGAYEQY
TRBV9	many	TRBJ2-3	ASTTSGESVDTQY
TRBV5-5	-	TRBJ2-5	ASSAAPGTGTQETQY
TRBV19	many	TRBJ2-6	ASRWEHSGANVLT
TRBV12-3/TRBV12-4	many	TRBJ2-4	ASSFWGSIQY
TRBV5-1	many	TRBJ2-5	ASSGAGGGTQY
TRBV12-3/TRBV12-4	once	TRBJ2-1	ASSATGQLKNEQF
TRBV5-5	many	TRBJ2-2	ASTRTGHTGELF
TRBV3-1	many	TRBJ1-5	ASSPGGGPQH
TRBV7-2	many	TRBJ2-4	ASSFQRENIQY
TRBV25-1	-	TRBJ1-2	ASSDEQGSGLYGYT
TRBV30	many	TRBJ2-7	AWSRIGGETYEQY
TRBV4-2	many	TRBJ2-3	ASSQPGLAGPDTQY
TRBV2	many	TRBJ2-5	ASSNPRDRNRETQY
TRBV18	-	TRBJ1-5	ASSPPLTGFIQPQH
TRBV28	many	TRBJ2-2	ASNRAGGTGELF
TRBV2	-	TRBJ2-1	ASSEAGTSEQF
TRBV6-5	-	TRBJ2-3	ASSDASGGFTDTQY
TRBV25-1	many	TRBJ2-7	ASSEFGVEQY
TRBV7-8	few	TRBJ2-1	ASSGGGAGNYNEQF
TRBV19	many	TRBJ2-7	ASSKNALGSSYEQY
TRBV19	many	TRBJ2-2	ASSLSGPANTGELF
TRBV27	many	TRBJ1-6	ASSPPDSYNSPLH